The entry that follows covers one T cell receptor beta chain sequence. Its antigen is still unknown. This sample stems from a study of radiotherapy plus CTLA-4 blockade in lung cancer. Study results and limitations: Some TCR clones had been derived from tumors. These clones expanded in peripheral blood after radiotherapy plus ipilimumab.

The data were produced by immunoSEQ multiplex PCR, yet TCRdb's version contains in-frame clones alone and is incomplete. The sample carries 35,000 to 50,000 clones, around 73% recorded once. V dropped 0 bases and J dropped 5 bases, with 12 bases sitting between them. The CDR3 extends over 15 amino acids. Germline assignment: CDR1 SGHRS and CDR2 YFSETQ. The material sequenced was peripheral blood, taken from a patient treated with radiotherapy plus ipilimumab. This sequence joins TRBV5-1 and TRBJ2-4; D is perhaps TRBD2 (6 bases). The sequence came from a human donor with non-small cell lung cancer who had a complete response to radiotherapy plus ipilimumab. CDR3 in DNA: TGCGCCAGCAGCTTGGGTCCCTCGGGAGAAAACATTCAGTACTTC. Translation gives CASSLGPSGENIQYF.